This T cell receptor beta chain was identified in a study of cytomegalovirus exposure and HLA in healthy donors. Study-level points and caveats: According to an earlier analysis, most TCR beta V segments yielded productive rearrangements about 90% or about 30% of the time.

Worth noting for this clone: Antigen: not known.

PCR primers comprised 60 Vbeta and 13 Jbeta primers. In the original processing: Later, tens of millions of unique TCR beta chains were counted in an analysis, and some 11 million of them were shared. Libraries were prepared by immunoSEQ multiplex PCR; TCRdb keeps only in-frame clonotypes and omits some of them. V, J and clone size are those of that table, while D and trimming were read from the DNA. This sample's table reports around 140,000 clones. Looked up from germline, CDR1 is SGHDN and CDR2 is FVKESK. The V segment lost 4 bases and the J segment 6 bases; nucleotides outside the gene matches: 12. The CDR3 is 15 amino acids.

Source material: PBMCs. V and J are TRBV14 and TRBJ2-7; 7 bases agree with TRBD2. This receptor was identified in a woman aged 40 to 50 in good health and CMV-seropositive. Written as DNA, the CDR3 is TGTGCCAGCAGCCGGCGGGGGACGCCCCTCGGCGAGCAGTACTTC. This encodes CASSRRGTPLGEQYF. Complete variable domain (other parts from reference TRBV14 and TRBJ2-7): EAGVTQFPSHSVIEKGQTVTLRCDPISGHDNLYWYRRVMGKEIKFLLHFVKESKQDESGMPNNRFLAERTGGTYSTLKVQPAELEDSGVYFCASSRRGTPLGEQYFGPGTRLTVT.